A selection of T cell receptor beta chains follows, all from one sample in a study of T cells after yellow fever vaccination. TCRdb processed the 5' RACE reads anew with MiXCR; each CDR3 protein has one entry. The data hold 500,000 to 650,000 distinct CDR3 sequences, with roughly 17% observed a single time. The sequencing here drew on PBMCs, taken roughly 5 days after the first yellow fever vaccination. The receptors were sampled from a man between 18 and 35 years old who received the YFV17D yellow fever vaccine. CDR3s include the opening cysteine and the closing phenylalanine or tryptophan. Each record gives: J gene, clone size, D gene, V gene, CDR3 protein, CDR3 DNA. D genes are given only for firm matches. Rows may omit the clone size; those that give it use once, few, many or a size class.

j_call: TRBJ2-3; clone_size: few; d_call: TRBD2; v_call: TRBV4-2; cdr3_aa: CASSQEGGAPTDTQYF; cdr3_nt: TGTGCCAGCAGCCAAGAGGGAGGGGCCCCCACAGATACGCAGTATTTT
j_call: TRBJ2-7; clone_size: NA; d_call: NA; v_call: TRBV18; cdr3_aa: CASSPPSGQGDEQYF; cdr3_nt: TGTGCCAGCTCACCCCCCTCCGGGCAGGGCGACGAGCAGTACTTC
j_call: TRBJ2-7; clone_size: NA; d_call: NA; v_call: TRBV4-3; cdr3_aa: CASSQEGGARPYEQYF; cdr3_nt: TGCGCCAGCAGCCAAGAGGGCGGGGCGAGACCCTACGAGCAGTACTTC
j_call: TRBJ2-3; clone_size: few; d_call: NA; v_call: TRBV5-1; cdr3_aa: CASSSIPTDTQYF; cdr3_nt: TGCGCCAGCAGCAGCATCCCGACAGATACGCAGTATTTT
j_call: TRBJ2-5; clone_size: NA; d_call: TRBD2; v_call: TRBV29-1; cdr3_aa: CSVESLAGVIQYF; cdr3_nt: TGCAGCGTTGAAAGCCTAGCGGGCGTTATCCAGTACTTC
j_call: TRBJ2-5; clone_size: few; d_call: TRBD2; v_call: TRBV5-4; cdr3_aa: CASSLGTAGGPYQETQYF; cdr3_nt: TGTGCCAGCAGCTTGGGTACAGCGGGGGGGCCTTACCAAGAGACCCAGTACTTC
j_call: TRBJ2-2; clone_size: NA; d_call: NA; v_call: TRBV2; cdr3_aa: CASKSGANTGELFF; cdr3_nt: TGTGCCAGCAAGTCAGGGGCCAACACCGGGGAGCTGTTTTTT
j_call: TRBJ1-5; clone_size: NA; d_call: NA; v_call: TRBV10-3; cdr3_aa: CAISAQGNQPQHF; cdr3_nt: TGTGCCATCAGTGCACAGGGTAATCAGCCCCAGCATTTT
j_call: TRBJ2-1; clone_size: many; d_call: TRBD2; v_call: TRBV4-2; cdr3_aa: CASSPATSGGWNEQFF; cdr3_nt: TGTGCCAGCAGCCCGGCGACTAGCGGGGGTTGGAATGAGCAGTTCTTC
j_call: TRBJ2-7; clone_size: NA; d_call: TRBD2; v_call: TRBV7-9; cdr3_aa: CASSFRPGGVSYEQYF; cdr3_nt: TGTGCCAGCAGCTTCCGACCCGGGGGGGTGTCCTACGAGCAGTACTTC
j_call: TRBJ1-5; clone_size: NA; d_call: NA; v_call: TRBV20-1; cdr3_aa: CSAQRGGSYSNQPQHF; cdr3_nt: TGCAGTGCCCAGCGTGGGGGGTCATATAGCAATCAGCCCCAGCATTTT
j_call: TRBJ2-1; clone_size: few; d_call: NA; v_call: TRBV7-2; cdr3_aa: CASGAGTYNEQFF; cdr3_nt: TGTGCCAGCGGGGCCGGGACCTACAATGAGCAGTTCTTC
j_call: TRBJ1-3; clone_size: NA; d_call: NA; v_call: TRBV6-1; cdr3_aa: CASTTGLAGNTIYF; cdr3_nt: TGTGCCAGCACCACAGGGTTGGCTGGAAACACCATATATTTT
j_call: TRBJ1-1; clone_size: many; d_call: TRBD1; v_call: TRBV29-1; cdr3_aa: CSVEDVRDRAVNTEAFF; cdr3_nt: TGCAGCGTTGAGGACGTCCGGGACAGGGCCGTGAACACTGAAGCTTTCTTT
j_call: TRBJ2-7; clone_size: few; d_call: NA; v_call: TRBV12-3/TRBV12-4; cdr3_aa: CASTPTGPPYEQYF; cdr3_nt: TGTGCCAGCACCCCTACCGGGCCCCCCTACGAGCAGTACTTC
j_call: TRBJ2-7; clone_size: NA; d_call: NA; v_call: TRBV3-1; cdr3_aa: CASSQQESSYEQYF; cdr3_nt: TGTGCCAGCAGCCAACAGGAAAGCTCCTACGAGCAGTACTTC
j_call: TRBJ2-1; clone_size: NA; d_call: NA; v_call: TRBV29-1; cdr3_aa: CSYGEVYNEQFF; cdr3_nt: TGCAGCTATGGGGAGGTTTACAATGAGCAGTTCTTC